These T cell receptor beta chains were read from a single sample in a study of blood T cell repertoires in COVID-19. Assay used: immunoSEQ multiplex PCR; TCRdb lists only in-frame clones, some missing. There are 350,000 to 400,000 clones in the sample; over 85% occur only once, and less than 2% lies in the top ten. The sample was PBMCs or T cells enriched from blood (not recorded which). The receptors come from a woman between 25 and 40 years old who had recovered from COVID-19. The CDR3 runs from the conserved cysteine through the conserved F or W. Not every row has a clone size; where given, it reads once, few, many or a size class.

CASSLRVTANEKLFF	few	15	TRBJ1-4	TRBV27
CSAEGTSVDYNEQFF	.	15	TRBJ2-1	TRBV29-1
CASTAGQGANSNQPQHF	many	17	TRBJ1-5	TRBV19
CASSPVGGGEQFF	.	13	TRBJ2-1	TRBV5-6
CATSSQRGTGGTEQFF	.	16	TRBJ2-1	TRBV15
CASSNRGNRGNTIYF	.	15	TRBJ1-3	TRBV7-8
CASTTRLPETGGNLRDVSHEQYF	once	23	TRBJ2-7	TRBV21-1
CAISERGAKAGAFF	once	14	TRBJ1-1	TRBV10-3
CASRYRGYNEQFF	.	13	TRBJ2-1	TRBV6-5
CASSMGGSTYNEQFF	.	15	TRBJ2-1	TRBV19
CASSPHPPPRDHEQYF	once	16	TRBJ2-7	TRBV18
CASSFRSSYEQYF	.	13	TRBJ2-7	TRBV12-3/TRBV12-4
CAWNRDYSYEQYF	once	13	TRBJ2-7	TRBV30
CASSDRDEQYF	.	11	TRBJ2-7	TRBV12-3/TRBV12-4
CASSFGQGGSNEKLFF	.	16	TRBJ1-4	TRBV7-9
CASSLKGSKFYGYTF	.	15	TRBJ1-2	TRBV27
CASSSLAGENEQFF	once	14	TRBJ2-1	TRBV27
CASSPQSLAGGLNEQFF	.	17	TRBJ2-1	TRBV19
CASSLREGDNYGYTF	.	15	TRBJ1-2	TRBV5-1
CASSLVLGAKAFF	.	13	TRBJ1-1	TRBV11-2
CAISDRGGTEAFF	.	13	TRBJ1-1	TRBV10-3
CASSPKMGGAGDGTEAFF	.	18	TRBJ1-1	TRBV18
CAISAIRQGDSGELFF	.	16	TRBJ2-2	TRBV10-3
CAIGGTGGDEKLFF	.	14	TRBJ1-4	TRBV10-3
CASSEGGQAPRSLQETQYF	.	19	TRBJ2-5	TRBV9
CASSKRQGCNQPQHF	.	15	TRBJ1-5	TRBV21-1
CATKTEYEQYF	.	11	TRBJ2-7	TRBV27
CASSILTTGTEAFF	.	14	TRBJ1-1	TRBV19
CASSQDLGSSYNEQFF	.	16	TRBJ2-1	TRBV14
CASSPSRDSTNTEAFF	.	16	TRBJ1-1	TRBV18
CASSDPQGKNTGELFF	.	16	TRBJ2-2	TRBV10-2
CASVRGETQYF	.	11	TRBJ2-5	TRBV6-5
CASSPGTANSPLHF	once	14	TRBJ1-6	TRBV6-6
CASSYRVTRRNTEAFF	.	16	TRBJ1-1	TRBV6-6
CASSRDRVTDTQYF	.	14	TRBJ2-3	TRBV7-3
CASSNRGNTDTQYF	few	14	TRBJ2-3	TRBV11-3
CASLERGGSEKLFF	.	14	TRBJ1-4	TRBV2
CASSPPGEGSIKIYSYNEQFF	.	21	TRBJ2-1	TRBV21-1
CASSKTGTGFETQYF	.	15	TRBJ2-5	TRBV7-7
CASSQRQGDEKLFF	.	14	TRBJ1-4	TRBV4-2
CASSQGGGQDGKAFF	.	15	TRBJ1-1	TRBV3-1/TRBV3-2
CATQTTGYKETQYF	.	14	TRBJ2-5	TRBV2
CASSQGFAPVPSEKLFF	.	17	TRBJ1-4	TRBV4-1
CAVSTSGLYQETQYF	.	15	TRBJ2-5	TRBV10-3
CASSLGLARNSYEQYF	once	16	TRBJ2-7	TRBV3-1/TRBV3-2
CASSIPQGTGNTIYF	.	15	TRBJ1-3	TRBV19
CASSIRTGEVRPEAFF	.	16	TRBJ1-1	TRBV5-1
CASSQGQPGELFF	.	13	TRBJ2-2	TRBV6-1
CAWSWASGLYNEQFF	.	15	TRBJ2-1	TRBV30
CASSISGLGTQYF	.	13	TRBJ2-3	TRBV19
CASSLDPARGREKLFF	.	16	TRBJ1-4	TRBV11-2